This entry lists 26 T cell receptor beta chains sequenced from one sample in a study of blood T cell repertoires in COVID-19. Profiling relied on immunoSEQ multiplex PCR, and the TCRdb table lists in-frame clones only, not all of them. Of around 130,000 clones in the sample, about four fifths were seen once. Specimen: peripheral blood. All receptors come from a man at least 80 years old with acute or convalescent COVID-19.

The CDR3 region has the DNA TGTGCCAGCAGTTTGTGGGGGGACCCCTTAAACAATGAGCAGTTCTTC. Translated, it gives CASSLWGDPLNNEQFF. J is TRBJ2-1 and V is TRBV27; D is possibly TRBD2 (6 bases). V lost 3 bases, J lost 5 bases, and 17 bases lay in between. The germline V gene encodes CDR1 MNHEY and CDR2 SMNVEV (reference sequence). The CDR3 extends over 16 amino acids.

This clone was seen repeatedly, ten times or more. The CDR3 protein is CASSGTNYGYTF. CDR3 in DNA: TGTGCCAGCAGCGGGACAAACTATGGCTACACCTTC. The genes are TRBV5-6 and TRBJ1-2, with D perhaps TRBD1 (6 bases). Between the trimmed V and J ends, which lost 4 bases and 2 bases, there was a span of 6 bases. The CDR3 totals 12 residues. CDR1 is SGHDT and CDR2 is YYEEEE in the germline V gene.

The chain couples TRBV30 to TRBJ1-1; 8 nucleotides match TRBD1. The CDR3 is made up of 12 amino acids. Germline assignment: CDR1 GTSNPN and CDR2 SVGIG (reference sequence). With 1 base clipped from V and 5 bases from J, the junction kept 0 bases outside the gene matches. The CDR3 DNA reads TGTGCCTGGAGTGGACAGGGGACTGAAGCTTTCTTT. It encodes CAWSGQGTEAFF.

The DNA for the CDR3 is TGTGCCAGCAGCTTGACTAGCGCCAACACAGATACGCAGTATTTT. This encodes CASSLTSANTDTQYF. V usage is TRBV5-4 and J usage is TRBJ2-3, with 7 bases that match TRBD2. With V trimmed by 1 base and J by 2 bases, 4 bases remained unmatched. In germline, CDR1 is SGHNT, CDR2 YYREEE (reference sequence). The CDR3 totals 15 residues.

This chain links TRBV12-3 or TRBV12-4 with TRBJ1-2; 7 nucleotides line up with TRBD1. V lost 6 bases and J lost 7; bases outside the gene matches: 2. There are 11 residues in the CDR3. CDR3 DNA: TGTGCCAGCAGCTCAGGGGGTGGCTACACCTTC. The encoded protein is CASSSGGGYTF.

The rearrangement joins TRBV7-2 to TRBJ1-2; 7 bases line up with TRBD1. Germline CDR1 SGHTA, CDR2 FQGNSA. The CDR3 runs to 17 residues. Germline trimming cut 2 bases from V and 3 bases from J; bases unmatched to any gene: 12. Here the CDR3 reads CASSLTPGTARYYGYTF. The CDR3 region has the DNA TGTGCCAGCAGCTTAACCCCCGGGACAGCTAGATACTATGGCTACACCTTC. Full variable domain (missing parts from reference TRBV7-2 and TRBJ1-2): GAGVSQSPSNKVTEKGKDVELRCDPISGHTALYWYRQSLGQGLEFLIYFQGNSAPDKSGLPSDRFSAERTGGSVSTLTIQRTQQEDSAVYLCASSLTPGTARYYGYTFGSGTRLTVV.

The chain recombines TRBV3-1 (or the pseudogene TRBV3-2) with TRBJ2-3; TRBD2 might be the D (5 bases). The CDR3 totals 17 residues. CDR1 is LGHDT, CDR2 YNNKEL, per germline (reference sequence). V lost 4 bases to trimming and J lost 5 bases, with 22 bases between them. In nucleotides, the CDR3 is TGTGCCAGCAGCCGAATTTCGTCCCGGGGTTTTATAGATACGCAGTATTTT. The encoded protein is CASSRISSRGFIDTQYF.

The chain carries TRBV9 and TRBJ2-2; TRBD1 matches at 9 bases. The CDR3 consists of 17 residues. Germline CDR1 SGDLS, CDR2 YYNGEE. The V and J ends lost 4 bases and 5 bases, in that order; junction bases with no gene match: 12. CDR3 sequence reads: CASSIRPGQGSTGELFF. In DNA, the CDR3 is TGTGCCAGCAGCATTAGGCCGGGACAGGGAAGTACCGGGGAGCTGTTTTTT.

The J gene is TRBJ2-4, the V gene TRBV4-3, with 10 bases identical to TRBD1. This CDR3 is 14 amino acids long. Germline V lookup: CDR1 LGHNA, CDR2 YSLEER. With V trimmed by 2 bases and J by 8 bases, 3 bases remained unmatched. CDR3 sequence (DNA): TGCGCCAGCAGCCAAAGCGGACAGGGGGACATTCAGTACTTC. It codes for CASSQSGQGDIQYF.

This clone was seen just once. V is TRBV2 and J is TRBJ1-5; the D gene is possibly TRBD1 (6 bases). Looked up from germline, CDR1 is SNHLY and CDR2 is FYNNEI. The CDR3 contains 14 residues. The ends were cut back, 6 bases at V and 5 bases at J, with 14 bases in the middle. This chain's CDR3 is CASSGDRPDQPQHF. CDR3 DNA sequence: TGTGCCAGCAGCGGTGACAGGCCGGATCAGCCCCAGCATTTT.

The V gene is TRBV19, the J gene TRBJ1-5, with TRBD1 as a possible D gene (6 bases). V lost 1 base to trimming and J lost 5 bases, with 15 bases between them. This CDR3 contains 16 residues. Germline V gives CDR1 LNHDA, CDR2 SQIVND (reference sequence). CDR3 sequence: CASSIASTGWDQPQHF. The CDR3 bases are TGTGCCAGTAGTATAGCTAGTACAGGGTGGGATCAGCCCCAGCATTTT.

This clone showed up just once. The chain uses TRBV5-1 and TRBJ2-7; TRBD2 matches at 9 bases. The J segment lost 1 base and the V segment lost 0 bases, leaving 5 bases of the junction unmatched. Germline lookup yields CDR1 SGHRS and CDR2 YFSETQ. The CDR3 sequence is 16 residues long. The CDR3 nucleotides are TGCGCCAGCAGCTTGGGCGCTAGCGGGGCATCCTACGAGCAGTACTTC. Encoded protein: CASSLGASGASYEQYF.

The chain employs TRBV5-4 and TRBJ2-2, with TRBD2 matching over 12 bases. Germline loops: CDR1 SGHNT, CDR2 YYREEE (reference sequence). The CDR3 extends over 16 amino acids. The V gene end was trimmed by 4 bases and the J gene end by 3 bases; junction bases not matched to a gene: 4. The CDR3 reads CASSPRLAGDTGELFF. For the CDR3, the DNA is TGTGCCAGCAGCCCGAGACTAGCGGGGGACACCGGGGAGCTGTTTTTT. Together with reference TRBV5-4 and TRBJ2-2, the CDR3 gives the full variable domain: ETGVTQSPTHLIKTRGQQVTLRCSSQSGHNTVSWYQQALGQGPQFIFQYYREEENGRGNFPPRFSGLQFPNYSSELNVNALELDDSALYLCASSPRLAGDTGELFFGEGSRLTVL.

This chain joins TRBV10-3 and TRBJ1-1; no firm D call. The CDR3 sequence is 15 residues long. V lost 7 bases and J lost 4, with 19 bases in between. CDR1 and CDR2 from the germline V gene are ENHRY and SYGVKD. This chain's CDR3 is CAITPGEGGVTEAFF. CDR3 DNA sequence: TGTGCCATCACCCCTGGGGAGGGCGGTGTCACTGAAGCTTTCTTT.

The gene calls are TRBV27 and TRBJ2-3; D may be TRBD1 (5 bases). The V end was cut by 5 bases, the J end by 2 bases, with 14 bases between. Germline-derived CDR1 and CDR2 are MNHEY and SMNVEV (reference sequence). The CDR3 is 15 residues long. This chain's CDR3 is CASSPGWVATDTQYF. CDR3 bases: TGTGCCAGCAGTCCAGGGTGGGTTGCCACAGATACGCAGTATTTT.

The V gene is TRBV7-2, the J gene TRBJ1-2; 7 bases line up with TRBD1. The ends lost 4 bases at V and 7 bases at J; junction bases unmatched: 6. Germline CDR1 is SGHTA and CDR2 is FQGNSA. CDR3 length: 13 residues. The CDR3 sequence: CASSSRQGGGYTF. Written as DNA, the CDR3 is TGTGCCAGCAGCTCCCGACAGGGTGGTGGCTACACCTTC.

V gene TRBV9 combines with J gene TRBJ2-3; D call uncertain. Trimming stripped 0 bases from V and 2 bases from J, with 7 bases between. This CDR3 has 14 residues. Germline V lookup: CDR1 SGDLS, CDR2 YYNGEE. CDR3 DNA sequence: TGTGCCAGCAGCGTAGGGTGGGCCACAGATACGCAGTATTTT. Translated: CASSVGWATDTQYF.

V usage is TRBV6-1 and J usage is TRBJ2-7; D possibly corresponds to TRBD2 (6 bases). The CDR3 extends over 16 amino acids. Trimming shortened V by 1 base and J by 2 bases, and 15 bases separated the two germline ends. Per the germline V gene, CDR1 is MNHNS and CDR2 is SASEGT. CDR3 nucleotides: TGTGCCAGCAGTGAAGACTTACGGGGGTACCCCTACGAGCAGTACTTC. Amino acids: CASSEDLRGYPYEQYF.

The genes are TRBV5-8 and TRBJ2-7, with D possibly matching TRBD2 (6 bases). Looked up from germline, CDR1 is SGHTS and CDR2 is YDEGEE. This CDR3 spans 13 amino acids. Trimming removed 2 bases at V and 0 bases at J, with 6 bases between. CDR3 coding DNA: TGTGCCAGCAGCTTCGGGAGCTCCTACGAGCAGTACTTC. Its translation is CASSFGSSYEQYF.

This chain connects TRBV6-2 or TRBV6-3 to TRBJ2-3, with D possibly matching TRBD2 (6 bases). In germline, CDR1 is MNHEY, CDR2 SVGEGT. V dropped 0 bases and J dropped 2 bases, with 12 bases sitting between them. The CDR3 extends over 16 amino acids. CDR3 amino acids: CASSYSNGGDTDTQYF. The CDR3 coding sequence is TGTGCCAGCAGTTACTCGAATGGAGGGGACACAGATACGCAGTATTTT.

This clone has more than one count but fewer than ten. The chain has TRBV5-1 and TRBJ2-4, with 7 bases aligning to TRBD2. The length of the CDR3 is 17 residues. Germline V CDR1 and CDR2: SGHRS, YFSETQ. The trim removed 0 bases at V and 4 bases at J, leaving 10 bases unmatched. The CDR3 DNA reads as TGCGCCAGCAGCTTGGAGCTGGCGGGGGTCGGTAAAAACATTCAGTACTTC. It codes for CASSLELAGVGKNIQYF. Filled out from reference TRBV5-1 and TRBJ2-4, the complete variable domain reads KAGVTQTPRYLIKTRGQQVTLSCSPISGHRSVSWYQQTPGQGLQFLFEYFSETQRNKGNFPGRFSGRQFSNSRSEMNVSTLELGDSALYLCASSLELAGVGKNIQYFGAGTRLSVL.

This clone showed up just a few times. V is TRBV6-5 and J is TRBJ1-1, with D possibly TRBD1 on 5 matching bases. The germline CDR1 and CDR2 sequences are MNHEY and SVGAGI. This CDR3 is 14 amino acids long. V lost 10 bases and J lost 1, with 16 bases in between. The CDR3: CATSTWTPNTEAFF. CDR3 coding DNA: TGTGCCACCTCAACGTGGACACCGAACACTGAAGCTTTCTTT.

The V call is TRBV2, the J call TRBJ2-1, with D uncertain. Deletions cut 4 bases from V and 13 bases from J, with 17 bases between. CDR3 size: 13 residues. CDR1 SNHLY and CDR2 FYNNEI come from the germline V gene. The CDR3 loop is CASSGPSPGGQFF. The CDR3 bases are TGTGCCAGCAGTGGGCCGTCTCCCGGCGGACAGTTCTTC.

J is TRBJ1-6 and V is TRBV4-2, with D perhaps TRBD1 (6 bases). Trimming left V 2 bases short and J 5 bases short, with 13 bases between. Germline-derived CDR1 and CDR2 are LGHNA and YNFKEQ. The CDR3 extends over 16 amino acids. CDR3: CASSQNPGHNNSPLHF. CDR3 in DNA: TGTGCCAGCAGCCAAAATCCGGGACACAATAATTCACCCCTCCACTTT.

This clone was recorded a few times. V is TRBV4-2 and J is TRBJ1-2; perhaps TRBD1 as D (5 bases). V gave up 1 base and J gave up 4 bases, with 16 bases separating them. This CDR3 comprises 16 residues. Germline CDR1 LGHNA, CDR2 YNFKEQ. The CDR3 sequence: CASSQVVGDRGYGYTF. CDR3 nucleotide sequence: TGTGCCAGCAGCCAAGTTGTTGGGGATAGGGGCTATGGCTACACCTTC.

The rearrangement joins TRBV5-1 to TRBJ2-1; TRBD1 is a possible D gene (5 bases). This CDR3 has 16 residues. Germline V gene data show CDR1 as SGHRS and CDR2 as YFSETQ. V lost 4 bases and J lost 6, with 20 bases in between. CDR3 loop: CASSRLGRGPGNEQFF. CDR3 bases: TGCGCCAGCAGCAGGTTGGGGCGAGGCCCGGGCAATGAGCAGTTCTTC.